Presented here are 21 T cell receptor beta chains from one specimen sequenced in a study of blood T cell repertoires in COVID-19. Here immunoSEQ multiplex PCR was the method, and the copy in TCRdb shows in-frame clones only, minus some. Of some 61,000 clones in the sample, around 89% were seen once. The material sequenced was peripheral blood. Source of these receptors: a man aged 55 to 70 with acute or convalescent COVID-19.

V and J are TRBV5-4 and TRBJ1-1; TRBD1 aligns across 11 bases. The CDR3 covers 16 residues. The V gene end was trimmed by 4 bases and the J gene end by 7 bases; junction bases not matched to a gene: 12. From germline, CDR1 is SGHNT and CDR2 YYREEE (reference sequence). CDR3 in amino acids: CASSPARDRGFREAFF. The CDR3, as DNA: TGTGCCAGCAGCCCAGCCCGGGACAGGGGGTTTCGTGAAGCTTTCTTT.

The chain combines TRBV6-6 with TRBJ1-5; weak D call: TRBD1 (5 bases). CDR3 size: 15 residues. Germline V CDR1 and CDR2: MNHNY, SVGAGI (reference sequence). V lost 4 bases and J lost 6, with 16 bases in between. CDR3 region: CASSSYGGESQPQHF. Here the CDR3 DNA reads TGTGCCAGCAGTTCCTACGGGGGGGAGAGTCAGCCCCAGCATTTT.

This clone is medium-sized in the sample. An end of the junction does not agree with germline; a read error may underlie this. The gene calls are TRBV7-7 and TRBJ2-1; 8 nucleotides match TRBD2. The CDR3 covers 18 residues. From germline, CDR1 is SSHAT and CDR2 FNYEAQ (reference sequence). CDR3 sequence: CASSPNTFSGEGYNEQFF. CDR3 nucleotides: TGTGCTAGCAGCCCTAATACTTTTAGCGGGGAAGGGTACAATGAGCAGTTCTTC. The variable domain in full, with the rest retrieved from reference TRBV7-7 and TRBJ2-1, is GAGVSQSPRYKVTKRGQDVTLRCDPISSHATLYWYQQALGQGPEFLTYFNYEAQPDKSGLPSDRFSAERPEGSISTLTIQRTEQRDSAMYRCASSPNTFSGEGYNEQFFGPGTRLTVL.

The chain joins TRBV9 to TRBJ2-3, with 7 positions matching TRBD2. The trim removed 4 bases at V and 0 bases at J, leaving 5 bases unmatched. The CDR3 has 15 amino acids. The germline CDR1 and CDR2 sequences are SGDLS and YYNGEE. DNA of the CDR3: TGTGCCAGCAGCTTTCTAGCGGCGAGCACAGATACGCAGTATTTT. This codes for CASSFLAASTDTQYF.

The CDR3 sequence: CASSGQRYSGNTIYF. CDR3 nucleotide sequence: TGTGCCAGCAGTGGACAGCGCTACTCTGGAAACACCATATATTTT. The chain uses TRBV6-6 and TRBJ1-3, with a weak D call TRBD1 (6 bases). This CDR3 spans 15 amino acids. Germline lookup yields CDR1 MNHNY and CDR2 SVGAGI (reference sequence). The germline V and J ends were trimmed by 5 bases and 0 bases, with 11 bases remaining between them.

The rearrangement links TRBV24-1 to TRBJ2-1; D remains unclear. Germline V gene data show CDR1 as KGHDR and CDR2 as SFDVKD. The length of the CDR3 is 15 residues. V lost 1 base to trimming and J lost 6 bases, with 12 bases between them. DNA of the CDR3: TGTGCCACCAGTGATTTCGCCACCCTAGGCAATGAGCAGTTCTTC. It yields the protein CATSDFATLGNEQFF.

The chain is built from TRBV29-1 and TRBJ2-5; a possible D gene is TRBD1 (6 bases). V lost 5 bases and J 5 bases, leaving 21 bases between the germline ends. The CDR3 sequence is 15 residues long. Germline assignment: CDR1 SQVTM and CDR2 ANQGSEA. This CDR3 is CSVSFGQSRGETQYF. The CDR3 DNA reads TGCAGCGTTTCCTTTGGACAGTCAAGGGGCGAGACCCAGTACTTC.

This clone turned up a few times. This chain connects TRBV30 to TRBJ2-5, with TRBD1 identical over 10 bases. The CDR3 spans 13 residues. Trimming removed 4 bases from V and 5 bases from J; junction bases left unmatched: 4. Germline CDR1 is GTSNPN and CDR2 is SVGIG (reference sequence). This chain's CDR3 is CAWKGQGHETQYF. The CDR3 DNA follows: TGTGCCTGGAAGGGACAGGGGCATGAGACCCAGTACTTC.

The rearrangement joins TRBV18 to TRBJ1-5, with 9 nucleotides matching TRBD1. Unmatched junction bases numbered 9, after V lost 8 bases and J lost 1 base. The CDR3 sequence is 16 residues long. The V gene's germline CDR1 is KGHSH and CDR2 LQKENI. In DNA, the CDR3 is TGTGCCAGCGCAATACAGGACAGGGGCAGCAATCAGCCCCAGCATTTT. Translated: CASAIQDRGSNQPQHF.

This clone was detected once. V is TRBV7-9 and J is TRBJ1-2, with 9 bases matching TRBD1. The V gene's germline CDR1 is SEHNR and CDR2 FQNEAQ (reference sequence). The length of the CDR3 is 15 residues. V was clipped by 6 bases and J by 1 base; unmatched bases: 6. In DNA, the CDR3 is TGTGCCAGCAGTGGTCGACAGGGGGGTAACTATGGCTACACCTTC. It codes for CASSGRQGGNYGYTF.

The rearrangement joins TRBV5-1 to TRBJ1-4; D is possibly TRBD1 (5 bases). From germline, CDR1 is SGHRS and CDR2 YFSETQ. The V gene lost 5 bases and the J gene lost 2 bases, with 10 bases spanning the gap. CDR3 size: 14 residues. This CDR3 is CASSPGLTNEKLFF. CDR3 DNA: TGCGCCAGCAGTCCAGGGCTTACTAATGAAAAACTGTTTTTT.

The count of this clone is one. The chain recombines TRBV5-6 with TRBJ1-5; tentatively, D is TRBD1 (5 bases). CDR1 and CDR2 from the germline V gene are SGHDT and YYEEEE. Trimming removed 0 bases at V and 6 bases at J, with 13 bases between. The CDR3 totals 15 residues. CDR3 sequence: CASSLGPAGGQPQHF. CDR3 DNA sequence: TGTGCCAGCAGCTTGGGGCCTGCCGGGGGTCAGCCCCAGCATTTT.

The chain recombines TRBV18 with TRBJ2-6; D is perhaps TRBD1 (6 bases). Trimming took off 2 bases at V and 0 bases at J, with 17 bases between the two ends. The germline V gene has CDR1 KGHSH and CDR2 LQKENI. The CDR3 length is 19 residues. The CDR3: CASSPMSGATFSGANVLTF. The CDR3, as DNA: TGTGCCAGCTCACCAATGTCAGGGGCCACCTTCTCTGGGGCCAACGTCCTGACTTTC. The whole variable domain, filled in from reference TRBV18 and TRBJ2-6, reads NAGVMQNPRHLVRRRGQEARLRCSPMKGHSHVYWYRQLPEEGLKFMVYLQKENIIDESGMPKERFSAEFPKEGPSILRIQQVVRGDSAAYFCASSPMSGATFSGANVLTFGAGSRLTVL.

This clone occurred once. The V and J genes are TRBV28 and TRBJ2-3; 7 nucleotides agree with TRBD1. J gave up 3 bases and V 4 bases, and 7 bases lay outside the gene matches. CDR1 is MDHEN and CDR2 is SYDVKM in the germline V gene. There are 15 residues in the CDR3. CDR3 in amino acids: CASSSPGGRTDTQYF. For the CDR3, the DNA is TGTGCCAGCAGTTCTCCAGGGGGAAGGACAGATACGCAGTATTTT. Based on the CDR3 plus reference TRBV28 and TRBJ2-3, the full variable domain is DVKVTQSSRYLVKRTGEKVFLECVQDMDHENMFWYRQDPGLGLRLIYFSYDVKMKEKGDIPEGYSVSREKKERFSLILESASTNQTSMYLCASSSPGGRTDTQYFGPGTRLTVL.

The CDR3 loop is CASSVSTGLDEQFF. The CDR3 nucleotides are TGTGCCAGCAGCGTAAGTACAGGCCTAGATGAGCAGTTCTTC. This chain links TRBV9 with TRBJ2-1; maybe TRBD1 (5 bases). The V end was cut by 1 base, the J end by 8 bases, with 13 bases between. Germline CDR1 reads SGDLS; CDR2 reads YYNGEE. The CDR3 is made up of 14 amino acids. The variable domain in full, completed from reference TRBV9 and TRBJ2-1, reads DSGVTQTPKHLITATGQRVTLRCSPRSGDLSVYWYQQSLDQGLQFLIQYYNGEERAKGNILERFSAQQFPDLHSELNLSSLELGDSALYFCASSVSTGLDEQFFGPGTRLTVL.

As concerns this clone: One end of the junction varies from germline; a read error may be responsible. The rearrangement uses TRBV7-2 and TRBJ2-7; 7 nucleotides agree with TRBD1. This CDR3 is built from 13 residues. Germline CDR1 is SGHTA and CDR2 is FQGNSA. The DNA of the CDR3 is TGTGCCAGCACCTTACACTCAGGGGGTGAGCAGTACTTC. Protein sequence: CASTLHSGGEQYF.

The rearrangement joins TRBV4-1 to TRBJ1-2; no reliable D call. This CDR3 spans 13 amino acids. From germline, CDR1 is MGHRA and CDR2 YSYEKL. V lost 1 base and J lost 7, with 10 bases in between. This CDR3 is CASSQVATSGYTF. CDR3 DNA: TGCGCCAGCAGCCAAGTGGCGACTAGTGGCTACACCTTC.

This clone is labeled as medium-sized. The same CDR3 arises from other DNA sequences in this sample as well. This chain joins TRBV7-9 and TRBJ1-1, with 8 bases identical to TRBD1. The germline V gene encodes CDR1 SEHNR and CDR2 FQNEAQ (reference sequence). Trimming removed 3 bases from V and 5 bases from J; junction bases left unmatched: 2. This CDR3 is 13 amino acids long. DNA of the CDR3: TGTGCCAGCAGCTTCGACAGGGGTACTGAAGCTTTCTTT. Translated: CASSFDRGTEAFF.

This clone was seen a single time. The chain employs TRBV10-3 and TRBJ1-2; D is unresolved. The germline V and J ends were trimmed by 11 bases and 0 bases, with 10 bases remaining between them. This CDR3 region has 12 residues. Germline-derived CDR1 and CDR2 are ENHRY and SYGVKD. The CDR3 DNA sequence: TGTGCCGCCGCGGGCCCTAACTATGGCTACACCTTC. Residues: CAAAGPNYGYTF.

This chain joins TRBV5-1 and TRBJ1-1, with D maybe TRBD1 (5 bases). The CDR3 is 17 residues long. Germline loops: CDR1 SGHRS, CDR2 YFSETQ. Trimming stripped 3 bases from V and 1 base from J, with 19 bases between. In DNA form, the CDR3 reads TGCGCCAGCAGCTCCCCCCCGCTTCGACAGCAGAACACTGAAGCTTTCTTT. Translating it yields CASSSPPLRQQNTEAFF. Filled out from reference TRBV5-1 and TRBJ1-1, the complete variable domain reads KAGVTQTPRYLIKTRGQQVTLSCSPISGHRSVSWYQQTPGQGLQFLFEYFSETQRNKGNFPGRFSGRQFSNSRSEMNVSTLELGDSALYLCASSSPPLRQQNTEAFFGQGTRLTVV.

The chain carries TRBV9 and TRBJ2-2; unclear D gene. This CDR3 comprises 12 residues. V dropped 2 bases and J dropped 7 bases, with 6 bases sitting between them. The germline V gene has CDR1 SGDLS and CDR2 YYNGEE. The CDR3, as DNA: TGTGCCAGCAGCGTTCATGTCGGGGAGCTGTTTTTT. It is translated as CASSVHVGELFF.